This is a list of T cell receptor beta chains from one sample in a study of blood T cell repertoires in COVID-19. Using immunoSEQ multiplex PCR, the repertoire was profiled, and TCRdb retains in-frame clones only, with some absent. The sample lists about 150,000 clones; roughly four fifths were seen once. The specimen was peripheral blood. These receptors originate from a woman older than 75 with acute or convalescent COVID-19. The CDR3 runs from the conserved cysteine through the conserved F or W. The order of the fields is V gene, clone size, D gene, J gene, CDR3 DNA, CDR3 protein. A D gene is named only where the DNA matches it firmly. Expanded clones get a size class; other rows say once, few or many, or leave the size out.

V: TRBV10-3
size: -
D: -
J: TRBJ1-5
DNA: TGTGCCATCAGTGTCGCGGGGGGCCGGCAGCCCCAGCATTTT
CDR3: CAISVAGGRQPQHF

V: TRBV27
size: -
D: TRBD1
J: TRBJ2-3
DNA: TGTGCCAGCAGTCCAAACAGGGGGCTAGGAGATACGCAGTATTTT
CDR3: CASSPNRGLGDTQYF

V: TRBV5-1
size: -
D: TRBD1
J: TRBJ1-5
DNA: TGCGCCAGCAGAGGACAGGGCTTGGGCCAGCCCCAGCATTTT
CDR3: CASRGQGLGQPQHF

V: TRBV30
size: -
D: -
J: TRBJ2-1
DNA: TGTGCCTGGACCCTCAAAGGGGCAGGGAACAATGAGCAGTTCTTC
CDR3: CAWTLKGAGNNEQFF

V: TRBV18
size: many
D: -
J: TRBJ1-4
DNA: TGTGCCAGCTCACCTAGAGCGGGAGAAAAACTGTTTTTT
CDR3: CASSPRAGEKLFF

V: TRBV11-3
size: -
D: -
J: TRBJ2-2
DNA: TGTGCCAGCAGCGTGACCGGGACATCCGGGGAGCTGTTTTTT
CDR3: CASSVTGTSGELFF

V: TRBV19
size: once
D: -
J: TRBJ1-5
DNA: TGTGCCAGTAGTACACAGGAAAATCAGCCCCAGCATTTT
CDR3: CASSTQENQPQHF

V: TRBV5-1
size: -
D: TRBD1
J: TRBJ2-7
DNA: TGCGCCAGCAGCACGGGACAGCCCTACGAGCAGTACTTC
CDR3: CASSTGQPYEQYF

V: TRBV7-2
size: -
D: -
J: TRBJ1-5
DNA: TGTGCCAGCAGCCCTAAGGGGGATCAGCCCCAGCATTTT
CDR3: CASSPKGDQPQHF

V: TRBV19
size: -
D: TRBD2
J: TRBJ2-7
DNA: TGTGCCAGTAGTATCGACCTAGCGGGAGAGAACTACGAGCAGTACTTC
CDR3: CASSIDLAGENYEQYF

V: TRBV11-2
size: once
D: -
J: TRBJ1-3
DNA: TGTGCCAGCAGCCAAACGCGGTCTATAGGAAACACCATATATTTT
CDR3: CASSQTRSIGNTIYF

V: TRBV3-1/TRBV3-2
size: -
D: -
J: TRBJ1-2
DNA: TGTGCCAGCAGCCAAGACTTGGGGGCTGGGGGCTACACCTTC
CDR3: CASSQDLGAGGYTF

V: TRBV2
size: -
D: -
J: TRBJ1-1
DNA: TGTGCCAGCAGTGTCAGAACTGAAGCTTTCTTT
CDR3: CASSVRTEAFF

V: TRBV3-1/TRBV3-2
size: -
D: TRBD1
J: TRBJ1-1
DNA: TGTGCCAGCAGCCATACGGACAGGCAAGCTTTCTTT
CDR3: CASSHTDRQAFF

V: TRBV29-1
size: -
D: TRBD1
J: TRBJ1-2
DNA: TGCAGCGTGGGGACAGGGTGGAACTATGGCTACACCTTC
CDR3: CSVGTGWNYGYTF

V: TRBV6-1
size: -
D: -
J: TRBJ2-7
DNA: TGTGCCAGCAGTGATTTTCGTTACAGACACTACGAGCAGTACTTC
CDR3: CASSDFRYRHYEQYF

V: TRBV27
size: -
D: TRBD1
J: TRBJ2-3
DNA: TGTGCCAGCACCCCCCACTGGGGACAGGGGGCATCCTCCACTGAGGGCACAGATACGCAGTATTTT
CDR3: CASTPHWGQGASSTEGTDTQYF